This T cell receptor (beta chain) stems from a study of patients and donors after allogeneic stem cell transplantation. TCRdb reprocessed the RT-PCR reads via MiXCR and lists one record per CDR3 protein. The data contain some 880,000 distinct CDR3 sequences, about a sixth of them singletons. Losses at the gene ends were 5 bases for V and 3 bases for J; bases not matched to a gene: 6. The CDR3 is 15 residues long. The V gene's germline CDR1 is LNHDA and CDR2 SQIVND (reference sequence). The source material was blood, either unsorted or a sorted T cell fraction (not recorded which). The clonotype comes from a human donor who was either an allogeneic HSCT recipient or a stem cell or donor lymphocyte infusion donor (not recorded which). It is not recorded whose cells these are; they may come from a transplant donor. The V call is TRBV19, the J call TRBJ2-3, with 9 bases matching TRBD2. In nucleotides, the CDR3 is TGTGCCAGTAGTTTCACTAGCGGGTGGACAGATACGCAGTATTTT. Its protein is CASSFTSGWTDTQYF.